This TCR beta chain was recorded in a study of blood T cell repertoires in COVID-19. CDR1 is SGHNT and CDR2 is YENEEA in the germline V gene. Losses at the gene ends were 5 bases for V and 0 bases for J; bases not matched to a gene: 6. There are 15 residues in the CDR3. Libraries were prepared by immunoSEQ multiplex PCR; TCRdb keeps only in-frame clonotypes and omits some of them. The repertoire has about 130,000 clones, over 75% of them found once; the top ten carry about 1.2%. J is TRBJ1-1 and V is TRBV11-3, with 7 positions matching TRBD1. The specimen sequenced was peripheral blood. This clonotype originated in an elderly woman with acute or convalescent COVID-19. CDR3 sequence (DNA): TGTGCCAGCAGCCGAACGGGACAGCTGAACACTGAAGCTTTCTTT. The encoded protein is CASSRTGQLNTEAFF.